Shown below are 18 T cell receptor beta chains from a single sample sequenced in a study of shared T cell receptors in the human thymus. The assay was immunoSEQ multiplex PCR, and TCRdb's table has in-frame clones only and misses some. The sample comprises approximately 660,000 clones, approximately 87% of which are singletons, and over 0.008% rests with the top ten. These data were also reused for a study on human thymus T cells.

Source material: thymocytes. The receptors here all came from a boy in the first two years of life with a congenital heart defect.

The V call is TRBV13, the J call TRBJ2-5; the match to TRBD2 covers 14 bases. J gave up 2 bases and V 5 bases, and 10 bases lay outside the gene matches. The CDR3 has 18 residues. Per germline, CDR1 PRHDT and CDR2 FYEKMQ (reference sequence). The CDR3 nucleotides read TGTGCCAGCAGCGTAGCCCCCTGGACTAGCGGGAGGCAAGAGACCCAGTACTTC. This sequence encodes CASSVAPWTSGRQETQYF. Complete variable domain (other parts from reference TRBV13 and TRBJ2-5): AAGVIQSPRHLIKEKRETATLKCYPIPRHDTVYWYQQGPGQDPQFLISFYEKMQSDKGSIPDRFSAQQFSDYHSELNMSSLELGDSALYFCASSVAPWTSGRQETQYFGPGTRLLVL.

There are a few counts of this clone. V and J are TRBV19 and TRBJ2-6, with 7 bases matching TRBD1. Losses at the gene ends were 5 bases for V and 3 bases for J; bases not matched to a gene: 10. Looked up from germline, CDR1 is LNHDA and CDR2 is SQIVND (reference sequence). The CDR3 totals 17 residues. CDR3 DNA: TGTGCCAGTAGTCAGACCCCCGGGACAGTTGGGGCCAACGTCCTGACTTTC. Translation: CASSQTPGTVGANVLTF.

This clone was detected once. The rearrangement joins TRBV7-6 to TRBJ1-2; 7 nucleotides match TRBD1. The germline gives CDR1 SGHVS, CDR2 FNYEAQ. Losses at the gene ends were 1 base for V and 8 bases for J; bases not matched to a gene: 13. The CDR3 is made up of 16 amino acids. The CDR3, as DNA: TGTGCCAGCAGCTTAGATCCGACAGGGTCTCAGGGGGGCTACACCTTC. Protein: CASSLDPTGSQGGYTF. Variable domain in full (rest from reference TRBV7-6 and TRBJ1-2): GAGVSQSPRYKVTKRGQDVALRCDPISGHVSLYWYRQALGQGPEFLTYFNYEAQQDKSGLPNDRFSAERPEGSISTLTIQRTEQRDSAMYRCASSLDPTGSQGGYTFGSGTRLTVV.

The CDR3 DNA reads as TGCGCCAGCAGCCAAGAGGGGACAGCGAAAGAGACCCAGTACTTC. It encodes CASSQEGTAKETQYF. The chain employs TRBV4-1 and TRBJ2-5; 7 bases are shared with TRBD1. CDR1 and CDR2 (germline): MGHRA, YSYEKL. Unmatched junction bases numbered 4, after V lost 0 bases and J lost 3 bases. The CDR3 covers 15 residues.

About this clone: As the CDR3 is not closed by the conserved phenylalanine or tryptophan, this likely results from a read error. Because the CDR3's place on the DNA is in doubt, the DNA is left out and the CDR3 is given as listed by TCRdb. The chain links TRBV20-1 to TRBJ1-1. A total of 10 residues make up the CDR3, ends included. Per germline, CDR1 DFQATT and CDR2 SNEGSKA (reference sequence). The CDR3 spells CSAVRGAVYR.

This sequence joins TRBV19 and TRBJ1-1; TRBD1 agrees at 7 bases. Germline CDR1 is LNHDA and CDR2 is SQIVND (reference sequence). The CDR3 has 14 residues. The ends lost 11 bases at V and 5 bases at J; junction bases unmatched: 14. The CDR3 DNA is TGTGCCCCACAGGGGACCGACCGAACGACTGAAGCTTTCTTT. Protein sequence: CAPQGTDRTTEAFF.

The chain has TRBV27 and TRBJ2-7, with D possibly being TRBD2 (6 bases). The CDR3 contains 16 residues. V lost 3 bases and J lost 1, with 16 bases in between. Germline V gene data show CDR1 as MNHEY and CDR2 as SMNVEV (reference sequence). This chain's CDR3 is CASSFRGGIVSYEQYF. The CDR3 DNA sequence: TGTGCCAGCAGTTTTCGGGGCGGGATTGTTTCCTACGAGCAGTACTTC.

The chain joins TRBV11-1 to TRBJ2-7, with D possibly TRBD1 on 9 matching bases. Between the trimmed V and J ends, which lost 5 bases and 4 bases, there was a span of 21 bases. Germline-derived CDR1 and CDR2 are SGHAT and FQDESV (reference sequence). The length of the CDR3 is 16 residues. This CDR3 is CASSPRGGTGRYEQYF. The CDR3 bases are TGTGCCAGCAGCCCCCGGGGGGGGACAGGGAGGTACGAGCAGTACTTC.

The gene calls are TRBV10-1 and TRBJ2-3, with 12 bases fitting TRBD2. This CDR3 comprises 15 residues. CDR1 and CDR2 (germline): WNHNN, SYGVQD (reference sequence). Trimming took 9 bases from V and 2 from J; bases not matched to a gene: 6. The CDR3 reads CASSTSGGFTDTQYF. CDR3 in DNA: TGCGCCAGTTCAACTAGCGGGGGGTTCACAGATACGCAGTATTTT.

This chain links TRBV28 with TRBJ2-5; D might be TRBD2 (6 bases). The CDR3 has 17 residues. Germline V gene sequence: CDR1 MDHEN, CDR2 SYDVKM. Trimming stripped 2 bases from V and 0 bases from J, with 16 bases between. CDR3 in amino acids: CASSLIGGPEYQETQYF. DNA of the CDR3: TGTGCCAGCAGTTTAATCGGGGGACCAGAGTACCAAGAGACCCAGTACTTC.

This chain links TRBV28 with TRBJ2-2; tentatively, D is TRBD2 (5 bases). Germline V gene sequence: CDR1 MDHEN, CDR2 SYDVKM. V lost 3 bases, J lost 3 bases, and 17 bases lay in between. The CDR3 consists of 17 residues. The CDR3 protein is CASSLRVVTPHTGELFF. CDR3 in DNA: TGTGCCAGCAGTTTGAGGGTAGTTACCCCACACACCGGGGAGCTGTTTTTT.

The chain has TRBV11-2 and TRBJ2-7, with 9 bases aligning to TRBD2. The CDR3 totals 16 residues. J lost 4 bases, V lost 0 bases, and 7 bases had no gene match. Germline CDR1 SGHAT, CDR2 FQNNGV. CDR3 nucleotide sequence: TGTGCCAGCAGCTTAGATCGCGGGACTAGCTCGTACGAGCAGTACTTC. Its protein product is CASSLDRGTSSYEQYF. Based on the CDR3 plus reference TRBV11-2 and TRBJ2-7, the full variable domain is EAGVAQSPRYKIIEKRQSVAFWCNPISGHATLYWYQQILGQGPKLLIQFQNNGVVDDSQLPKDRFSAERLKGVDSTLKIQPAKLEDSAVYLCASSLDRGTSSYEQYFGPGTRLTVT.

The rearrangement uses TRBV18 and TRBJ2-2, with TRBD1 matching over 10 bases. Per the germline V gene, CDR1 is KGHSH and CDR2 is LQKENI. The CDR3 is 15 residues long. The V and J ends lost 3 bases and 3 bases, in that order; junction bases with no gene match: 1. CDR3 residues: CASSPGTGDTGELFF. The CDR3 bases are TGTGCCAGCTCACCGGGGACAGGGGACACCGGGGAGCTGTTTTTT.

The rearrangement links TRBV19 to TRBJ2-7, with D possibly matching TRBD1 (5 bases). Trimming removed 3 bases from V and 3 bases from J, with 9 bases in between. The CDR3 runs to 13 residues. CDR1 is LNHDA, CDR2 SQIVND, per germline (reference sequence). The CDR3 DNA is TGTGCCAGTAGTATCGCAGGGCTCTACGAGCAGTACTTC. Translating it yields CASSIAGLYEQYF.

The chain has TRBV6-1 and TRBJ2-7; 8 positions agree with TRBD1. This CDR3 has 13 residues. The junction had 5 bases not matched to a gene; V was cut back by 2 bases and J by 8 bases. Germline-derived CDR1 and CDR2 are MNHNS and SASEGT. The CDR3 DNA reads TGTGCCAGCAGTGAACGGACAGGGTACAAGCAGTACTTC. This gives the protein CASSERTGYKQYF.

The chain is built from TRBV4-3 and TRBJ2-1, with D perhaps TRBD1 (5 bases). The CDR3 extends over 20 amino acids. The ends were cut back, 0 bases at V and 4 bases at J, with 25 bases in the middle. Germline V gives CDR1 LGHNA, CDR2 YSLEER. The CDR3 loop is CASSQDRVRRARPEYNEQFF. The CDR3 DNA follows: TGCGCCAGCAGCCAAGATAGGGTTCGCAGGGCCCGACCGGAATACAATGAGCAGTTCTTC.

The chain uses TRBV13 and TRBJ1-1; the D gene is possibly TRBD1 (5 bases). CDR3 size: 12 residues. From germline, CDR1 is PRHDT and CDR2 FYEKMQ (reference sequence). V shed 7 bases and J shed 4 bases, with 10 bases lying between them. Here the CDR3 reads CASTQGLTEAFF. Written as DNA, the CDR3 is TGTGCCAGCACCCAGGGACTCACTGAAGCTTTCTTT. The whole variable domain, filled in from reference TRBV13 and TRBJ1-1, reads AAGVIQSPRHLIKEKRETATLKCYPIPRHDTVYWYQQGPGQDPQFLISFYEKMQSDKGSIPDRFSAQQFSDYHSELNMSSLELGDSALYFCASTQGLTEAFFGQGTRLTVV.

The rearrangement joins TRBV4-3 to TRBJ2-1; 13 bases map to TRBD2. CDR1 and CDR2 from the germline V gene are LGHNA and YSLEER. The CDR3 runs 20 residues. The trim removed 6 bases at V and 5 bases at J, leaving 19 bases unmatched. Here the CDR3 reads CASRLTSGRPMGNPDNEQFF. The CDR3 coding sequence is TGCGCCAGCAGATTGACTAGCGGGAGGCCCATGGGAAATCCCGACAATGAGCAGTTCTTC.